This T cell receptor (beta chain) was documented in a study of blood T cells in healthy people across ages. Overall study results and limits: Diversity was higher, and naive CD4+ cells more numerous, in long-lived donors than in aged donors. No one knew whether donors had CMV, which possibly confounded expanded clonotype changes.

Comment on this clonotype: Antigen unknown.

Ranging in age from about 6 to 95, the donors were healthy Caucasian individuals from Russia. For every donor, a draw yielded around 10 milliliters of peripheral blood. The use of a sample-barcoded 5' primer and a J-beta primer mix characterized a second PCR of about 6 to 12 cycles. TCRdb re-called the 5' RACE reads with MiXCR, one entry per CDR3 protein. The sample holds 1.5 million to 1.8 million distinct CDR3 sequences, less than 45% seen once. The V segment lost 0 bases and the J segment 1 base; nucleotides outside the gene matches: 4. The CDR3 loop spans 17 amino acids. Looked up from germline, CDR1 is KGHSH and CDR2 is LQKENI.

This chain uses TRBV18 with TRBJ2-3; TRBD2 aligns across 10 bases. Source material: blood. This clonotype was sampled from a woman younger than 35 in good health. The chain's CDR3 is CASSPPTGTSGTDTQYF. CDR3 sequence (DNA): TGTGCCAGCTCACCACCGACCGGGACTAGCGGCACAGATACGCAGTATTTT. The whole variable domain, remainder taken from reference TRBV18 and TRBJ2-3, is NAGVMQNPRHLVRRRGQEARLRCSPMKGHSHVYWYRQLPEEGLKFMVYLQKENIIDESGMPKERFSAEFPKEGPSILRIQQVVRGDSAAYFCASSPPTGTSGTDTQYFGPGTRLTVL.